Sequencing of this T cell receptor beta chain was carried out in a study of regulatory T cells in long-lasting Graves disease. Study-wide results and caveats: There was favoring of TRBV28, TRBJ1-2 and TRBJ2-5 in persistent disease. Peripheral blood was the sole material, not thyroid tissue.

This clonotype showed up many times. What it binds is unknown. This sample's time point: persistent/refractory GD, antithyroid drugs over 5 years with positive TRAb. The authors made the TCR library using RNA they extracted from PBMCs. J lost 5 bases, V lost 6 bases, and 6 bases had no gene match. This CDR3 comprises 13 residues. CDR1 and CDR2 (germline): MDHEN, SYDVKM. Relying on iRepertoire HTBI primers and Arm-PCR of CDR3 regions, the team built TCR beta libraries. Using its own MiXCR run on the multiplex PCR reads, TCRdb lists one record per CDR3 protein. Among around 510,000 distinct CDR3 sequences listed, about a fifth were seen once.

This TCR derives from a female donor with Graves disease. The genes are TRBV28 and TRBJ1-1; TRBD1 agrees at 7 bases. The material sequenced was peripheral blood mononuclear cells (PBMCs), taken when the disease was refractory, from a patient treated with antithyroid drugs. CDR3 in DNA: TGTGCCAGCAGCCCCTTGACAGGGACTGAAGCTTTCTTT. It encodes CASSPLTGTEAFF.